Reported below is one TCR beta chain. This sample was taken from a study of blood T cell repertoires in COVID-19. Study-level information: The study drew acute and convalescent COVID-19 samples from the United States, Italy and Spain.

Profiled with immunoSEQ multiplex PCR; TCRdb holds only in-frame clones, not every one. The sample contains roughly 21,000 clones, approximately 81% of which appear only once. V was shortened by 5 bases and J by 3 bases, with 11 bases between the two germline ends. Germline CDR1 SGHKS, CDR2 YYEKEE (reference sequence). This CDR3 spans 13 amino acids. The clonotype comes from a man in his forties with acute or convalescent COVID-19. Source material: peripheral blood. The V gene is TRBV5-5, the J gene TRBJ1-2; D is possibly TRBD1 (5 bases). The DNA for the CDR3 is TGTGCCAGCAGTGATCAGACAGACTATGGCTACACCTTC. This encodes CASSDQTDYGYTF. Using reference TRBV5-5 and TRBJ1-2 for the parts outside the CDR3, the full variable domain is DAGVTQSPTHLIKTRGQQVTLRCSPISGHKSVSWYQQVLGQGPQFIFQYYEKEERGRGNFPDRFSARQFPNYSSELNVNALLLGDSALYLCASSDQTDYGYTFGSGTRLTVV.